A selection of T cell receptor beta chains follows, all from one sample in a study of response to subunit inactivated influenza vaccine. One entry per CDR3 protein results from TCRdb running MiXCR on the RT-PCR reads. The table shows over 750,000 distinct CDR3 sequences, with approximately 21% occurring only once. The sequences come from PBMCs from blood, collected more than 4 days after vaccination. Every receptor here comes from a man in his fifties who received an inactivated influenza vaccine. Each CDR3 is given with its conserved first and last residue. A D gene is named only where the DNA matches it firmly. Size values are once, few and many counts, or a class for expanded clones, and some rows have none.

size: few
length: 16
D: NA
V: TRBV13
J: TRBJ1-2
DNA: TGTGCCAGCAGCCCCGGGCCAGGGGATGGTAATAATGGCTACACCTTC
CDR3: CASSPGPGDGNNGYTF

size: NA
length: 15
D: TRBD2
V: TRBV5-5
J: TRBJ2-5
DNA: TGTGCCAGCAGCTTGGCGAGCGGGACCCAAGAGACCCAGTACTTC
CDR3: CASSLASGTQETQYF

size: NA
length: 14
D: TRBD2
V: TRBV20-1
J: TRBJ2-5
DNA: TGCAGTGCTGGCGGACAAGCGGGACAAGAGACCCAGTACTTC
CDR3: CSAGGQAGQETQYF

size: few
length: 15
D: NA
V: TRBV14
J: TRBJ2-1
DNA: TGTGCCAGCAGCCAAGGAGTTGTGGGTTACAATGAGCAGTTCTTC
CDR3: CASSQGVVGYNEQFF

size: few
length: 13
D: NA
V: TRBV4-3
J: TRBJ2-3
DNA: TGCGCCAGCAGCCAATCACACGGGGATACGCAGTATTTT
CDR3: CASSQSHGDTQYF

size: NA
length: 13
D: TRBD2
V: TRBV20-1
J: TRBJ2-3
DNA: TGCAGTGCTAGAACCCCTAGCGGAAGGCCCGGGGATTTT
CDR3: CSARTPSGRPGDF

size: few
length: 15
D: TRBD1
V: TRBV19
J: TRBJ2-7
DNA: TGTGCCAGTAGTATAGGAGGACAGGGAGTTTTCGAGCAGTACTTC
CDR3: CASSIGGQGVFEQYF

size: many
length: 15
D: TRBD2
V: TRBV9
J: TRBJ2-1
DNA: TGTGCCAGCAGCGTAGGAGCGGGAGGCTACAATGAGCAGTTCTTC
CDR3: CASSVGAGGYNEQFF

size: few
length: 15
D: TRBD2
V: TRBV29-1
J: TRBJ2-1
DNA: TGCAGCGTTGAATTTGCTAGCGGGACTTACAATGAGCAGTTCTTC
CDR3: CSVEFASGTYNEQFF

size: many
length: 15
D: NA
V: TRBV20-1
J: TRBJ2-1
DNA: TGCAGTGCTAGAGATCCGGGGGGCGAATACAATGAGCAGTTCTTC
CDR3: CSARDPGGEYNEQFF

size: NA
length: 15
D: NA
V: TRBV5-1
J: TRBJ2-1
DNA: TGCGCCAGCAGCCGGGACGGGGTAGGGTACAATGAGCAGTTCTTC
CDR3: CASSRDGVGYNEQFF

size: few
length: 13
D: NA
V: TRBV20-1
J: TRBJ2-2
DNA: TGCAGTGCTGCTGATCGTAACACCGGGGAGCTGTTTTTT
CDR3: CSAADRNTGELFF

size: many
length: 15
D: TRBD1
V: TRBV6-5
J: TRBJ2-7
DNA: TGTGCCAGCAGTTACACAGGGGATCCCGTCTACGAGCAGTACTTC
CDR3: CASSYTGDPVYEQYF

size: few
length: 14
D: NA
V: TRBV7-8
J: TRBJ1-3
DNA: TGTGCCAGCAGCGTGGACATCTCTGGAAACACCATATATTTT
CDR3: CASSVDISGNTIYF

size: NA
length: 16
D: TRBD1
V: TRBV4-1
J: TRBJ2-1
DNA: TGCGCCAGCAGCCATAGGGACAGGGGAATAGGCGATGAGCAGTTCTTC
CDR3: CASSHRDRGIGDEQFF

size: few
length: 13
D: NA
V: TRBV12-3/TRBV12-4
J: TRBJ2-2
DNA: TGTGCCAGCAGTTGGAGGGTTGACGGGGAGCTGTTTTTT
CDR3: CASSWRVDGELFF

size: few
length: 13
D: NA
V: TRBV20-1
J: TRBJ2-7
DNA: TGCAGTGCTAGTGACGGGGTGATTTACGAGCAGTACTTC
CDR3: CSASDGVIYEQYF

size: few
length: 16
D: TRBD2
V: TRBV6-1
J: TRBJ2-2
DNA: TGTGCCAGCAGGGTAACCGGGACTACGAACACCGGGGAGCTGTTTTTT
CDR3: CASRVTGTTNTGELFF

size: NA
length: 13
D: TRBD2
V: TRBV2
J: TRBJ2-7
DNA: TGTGCCGGAAGGACTAGCGGGAATTACGAGCAGTACTTC
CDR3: CAGRTSGNYEQYF

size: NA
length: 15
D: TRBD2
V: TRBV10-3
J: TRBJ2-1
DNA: TGTGCCATCGGCGGGAGGTACCCCCTCTACAATGAGCAGTTCTTC
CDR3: CAIGGRYPLYNEQFF

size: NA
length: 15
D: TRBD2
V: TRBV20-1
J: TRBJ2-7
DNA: TGCAGTGCTAGAGATAAGCTAGCGGGAGTGTACGAGCAGTACTTC
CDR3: CSARDKLAGVYEQYF

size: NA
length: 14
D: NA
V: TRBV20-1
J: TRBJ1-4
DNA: TGCAGTGCAAAGAGGGGAAACGGTAATGAAAAACTGTTTTTT
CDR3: CSAKRGNGNEKLFF

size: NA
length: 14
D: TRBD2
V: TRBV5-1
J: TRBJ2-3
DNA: TGCGCCAGCAGCTTGGGTAGCGGGGAAGATACGCAGTATTTT
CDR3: CASSLGSGEDTQYF

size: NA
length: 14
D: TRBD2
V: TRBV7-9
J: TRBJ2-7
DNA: TGTGCCAGCAGCTTGCCTTCTAGCGGTAACGAGCAGTACTTC
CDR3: CASSLPSSGNEQYF

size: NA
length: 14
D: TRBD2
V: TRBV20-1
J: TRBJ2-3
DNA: TGCAGTGCCCCCCTCAGCGGGAATACAGATACGCAGTATTTT
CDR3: CSAPLSGNTDTQYF

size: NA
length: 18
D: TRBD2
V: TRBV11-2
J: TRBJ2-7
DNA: TGTGCCAGCAGCTTATATCCGGGTGGAGGGACTAGGTCGTTCGAGCAGTACTTC
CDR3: CASSLYPGGGTRSFEQYF

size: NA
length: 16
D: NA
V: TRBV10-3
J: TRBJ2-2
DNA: TGTGCCATCAGTGATGGGAGGACAGGGAACACCGGGGAGCTGTTTTTT
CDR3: CAISDGRTGNTGELFF

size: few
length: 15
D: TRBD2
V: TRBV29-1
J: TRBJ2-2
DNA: TGCAGCGTGGGGACTAGCGGGGGTTACACCGGGGAGCTGTTTTTT
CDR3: CSVGTSGGYTGELFF

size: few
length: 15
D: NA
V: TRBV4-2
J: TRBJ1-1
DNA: TGTGCCAGCAGCCAAGAAGCAGGGCTTAACACTGAAGCTTTCTTT
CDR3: CASSQEAGLNTEAFF

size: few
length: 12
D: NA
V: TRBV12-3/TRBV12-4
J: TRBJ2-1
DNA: TGTGCCAGCAGTTTCAGTCGCCCGGAGCAGTTCTTC
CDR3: CASSFSRPEQFF

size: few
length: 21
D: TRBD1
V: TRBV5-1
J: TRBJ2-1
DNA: TGCGCCAGCAGCTTGATTTCTTCGGGACAGGCCTTCCACCCCGGCTCGGCTGAGCAGTTCTTC
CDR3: CASSLISSGQAFHPGSAEQFF

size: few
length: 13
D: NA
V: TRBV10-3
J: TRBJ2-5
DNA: TGTGCCATCTACAATGGAGGGGAAGAGACCCAGTACTTC
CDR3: CAIYNGGEETQYF

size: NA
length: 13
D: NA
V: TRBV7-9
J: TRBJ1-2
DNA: TGTGCCAGCAGCTTAGGCAGGGAACATGGCTACACCTTC
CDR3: CASSLGREHGYTF

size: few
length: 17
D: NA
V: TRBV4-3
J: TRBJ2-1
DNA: TGCGCCAGCAGCCACACCCGGGACATATTCTCCTACAATGAGCAGTTCTTC
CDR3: CASSHTRDIFSYNEQFF

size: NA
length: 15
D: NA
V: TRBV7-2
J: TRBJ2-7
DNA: TGTGCCAGCAGCCCCTCCAGGGGCAACTCCTACGAGCAGTACTTC
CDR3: CASSPSRGNSYEQYF

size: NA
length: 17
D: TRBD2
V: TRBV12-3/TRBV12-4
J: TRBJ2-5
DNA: TGTGCCAGCAGTTTAGCGGCTAGCGGGAGGCTTGAAGAGACCCAGTACTTC
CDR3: CASSLAASGRLEETQYF

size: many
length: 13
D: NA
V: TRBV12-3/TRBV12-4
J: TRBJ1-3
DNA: TGTGCCAGCAGTGTGAGCTCTGGAAACACCATATATTTT
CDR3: CASSVSSGNTIYF

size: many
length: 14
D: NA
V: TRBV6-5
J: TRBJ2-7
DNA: TGTGCCAGCAGTTACTCGGGGAGCTCCTACGAGCAGTACTTC
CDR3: CASSYSGSSYEQYF

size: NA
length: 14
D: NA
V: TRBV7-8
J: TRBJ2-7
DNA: TGTGCCAGCAGCTTAATGGCTCGGGGGTACGAGCAGTACTTC
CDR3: CASSLMARGYEQYF

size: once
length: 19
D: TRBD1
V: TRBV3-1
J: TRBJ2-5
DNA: TGTACCAGCAGTCTCACCGACAGGGTCGGGCATAGGATCCAAGAGACCCAGTACTTC
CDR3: CTSSLTDRVGHRIQETQYF

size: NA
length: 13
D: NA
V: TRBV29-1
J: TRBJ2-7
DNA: TGCAGCGTTGCTGGCAGACAATCCTACGAGCAGTACTTC
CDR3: CSVAGRQSYEQYF

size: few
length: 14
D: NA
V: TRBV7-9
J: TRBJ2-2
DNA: TGTGCCAGCAGCTATCTACGGGGCACCGGGGAGCTGTTTTTT
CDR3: CASSYLRGTGELFF

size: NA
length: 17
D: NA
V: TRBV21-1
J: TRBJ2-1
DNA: TGTGCCAGCAGCAAAGAGGGGGGACTAGCCTCCTACAATGAGCAGTTCTTC
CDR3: CASSKEGGLASYNEQFF

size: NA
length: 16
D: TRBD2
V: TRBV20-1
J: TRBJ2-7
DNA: TGCAGTGCTGGAGACCGACTAGCGGGAGGAATTGGCGAGCAGTACTTC
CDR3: CSAGDRLAGGIGEQYF

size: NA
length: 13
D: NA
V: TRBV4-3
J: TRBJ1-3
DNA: TGCGCCAGCAGCCAAGTTCGGGACAACACCATATATTTT
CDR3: CASSQVRDNTIYF

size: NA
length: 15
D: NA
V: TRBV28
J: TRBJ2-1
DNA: TGTGCCAGCAGTTTACAGGTATGGGGAGGCAATGAGCAGTTCTTC
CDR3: CASSLQVWGGNEQFF

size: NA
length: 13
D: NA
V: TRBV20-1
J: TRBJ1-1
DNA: TGCAGTGCTAAAAGACAGCAGAACACTGAAGCTTTCTTT
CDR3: CSAKRQQNTEAFF

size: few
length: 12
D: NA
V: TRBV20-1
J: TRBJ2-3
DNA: TGCAGTGCGCGGAGGGGCGCAGATACGCAGTATTTT
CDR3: CSARRGADTQYF